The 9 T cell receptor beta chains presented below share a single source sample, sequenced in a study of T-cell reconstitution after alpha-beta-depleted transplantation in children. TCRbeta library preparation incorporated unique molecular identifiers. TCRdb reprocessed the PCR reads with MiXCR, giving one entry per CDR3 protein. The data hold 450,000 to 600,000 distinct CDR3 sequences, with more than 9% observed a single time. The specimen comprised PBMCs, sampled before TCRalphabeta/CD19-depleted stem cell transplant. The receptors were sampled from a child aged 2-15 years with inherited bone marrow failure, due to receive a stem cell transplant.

CDR3 bases: TGCAGTGCTAGAGTAAGGGACAGGAAGGGGGTTTCCTACGAGCAGTACTTC. Translating gives CSARVRDRKGVSYEQYF. The rearrangement joins TRBV20-1 to TRBJ2-7; TRBD1 aligns across 8 bases. After removal of 1 base from V and 1 base from J, the junction contained 12 bases not matched to a gene. This CDR3 is 17 amino acids long. CDR1 and CDR2 from the germline V gene are DFQATT and SNEGSKA (reference sequence).

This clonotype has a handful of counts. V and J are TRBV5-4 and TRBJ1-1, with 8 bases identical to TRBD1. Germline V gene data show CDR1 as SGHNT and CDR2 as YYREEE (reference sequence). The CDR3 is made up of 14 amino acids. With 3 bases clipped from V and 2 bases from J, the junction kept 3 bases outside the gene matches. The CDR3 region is CASSSTGDNTEAFF. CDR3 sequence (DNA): TGTGCCAGCAGCTCGACAGGGGATAACACTGAAGCTTTCTTT.

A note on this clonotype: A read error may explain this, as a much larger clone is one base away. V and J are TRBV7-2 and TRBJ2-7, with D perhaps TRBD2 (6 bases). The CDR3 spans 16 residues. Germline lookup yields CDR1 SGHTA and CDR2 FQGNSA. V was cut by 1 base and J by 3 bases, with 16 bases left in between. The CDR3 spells CASSLGLARPSYEQYF. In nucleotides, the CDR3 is TGTGCCAGCAGCTTAGGGCTAGCGCGGCCCAGCTACGAGCAGTACTTC.

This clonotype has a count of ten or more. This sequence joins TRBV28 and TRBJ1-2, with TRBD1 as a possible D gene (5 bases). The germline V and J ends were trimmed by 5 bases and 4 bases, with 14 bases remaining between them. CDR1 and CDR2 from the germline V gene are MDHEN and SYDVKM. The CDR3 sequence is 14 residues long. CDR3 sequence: CASSQQVFGYGYTF. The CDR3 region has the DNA TGTGCCAGCAGTCAACAGGTGTTCGGCTATGGCTACACCTTC.

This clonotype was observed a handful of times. The CDR3: CASSITGRETQYF. The CDR3 DNA is TGTGCCAGTAGTATCACAGGGAGAGAGACCCAGTACTTC. The chain couples TRBV19 to TRBJ2-5, with a possible D match to TRBD1 (6 bases). The CDR3 contains 13 residues. CDR1 is LNHDA, CDR2 SQIVND, per germline (reference sequence). V gave up 3 bases and J gave up 4 bases, with 9 bases separating them.

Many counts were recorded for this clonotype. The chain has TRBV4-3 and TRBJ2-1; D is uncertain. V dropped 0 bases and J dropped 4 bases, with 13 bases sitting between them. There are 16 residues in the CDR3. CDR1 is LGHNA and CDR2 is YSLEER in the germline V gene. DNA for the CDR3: TGCGCCAGCAGCCAAGACGGGTGGGTACAATACAATGAGCAGTTCTTC. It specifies CASSQDGWVQYNEQFF.

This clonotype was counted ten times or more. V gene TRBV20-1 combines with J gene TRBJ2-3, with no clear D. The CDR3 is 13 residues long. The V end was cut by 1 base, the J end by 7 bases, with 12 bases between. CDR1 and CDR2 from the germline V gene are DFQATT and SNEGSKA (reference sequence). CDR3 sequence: CSARVPLTHTQYF. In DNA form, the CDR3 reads TGCAGTGCTAGAGTCCCGCTAACGCATACGCAGTATTTT.

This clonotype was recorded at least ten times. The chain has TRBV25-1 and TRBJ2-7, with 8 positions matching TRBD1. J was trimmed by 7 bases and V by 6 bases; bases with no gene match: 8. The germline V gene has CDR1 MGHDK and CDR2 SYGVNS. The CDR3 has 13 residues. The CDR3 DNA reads TGTGCCAGCAGCGATTGGACAGGGCAAGAGCAGTACTTC. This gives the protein CASSDWTGQEQYF.

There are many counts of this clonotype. The CDR3 spells CASTAGLGNSPLHF. CDR3 bases: TGCGCCAGCACCGCCGGGTTGGGTAATTCACCCCTCCACTTT. The V call is TRBV10-2, the J call TRBJ1-6; D not certain. The length of the CDR3 is 14 residues. Trimming removed 7 bases at V and 6 bases at J, with 13 bases between. Germline loops: CDR1 WSHSY, CDR2 SAAADI.